This T cell receptor beta chain comes out of a study of blood T cell repertoires in COVID-19. Across the whole study: T cells, B-cell-depleted T cells, or PBMCs supplied cDNA or gDNA.

Original handling: Reference gene primer amplification in the assay estimated nucleated cell counts. The data were produced by immunoSEQ multiplex PCR, yet TCRdb's version contains in-frame clones alone and is incomplete. The V and J calls and clone size come from that table; D and trimming were worked out from the DNA. In the table there are approximately 210,000 clones, more than 70% of which are singletons. The CDR3 is made up of 15 amino acids. CDR1 and CDR2 from the germline V gene are ENHRY and SYGVKD. Trimming pared 0 bases from V and 0 bases from J, leaving 3 bases between. About this clone itself: Other nucleotide sequences in the sample specify the same CDR3.

The source of this sequence is a human donor in a cohort sampled during active COVID-19. This chain connects TRBV10-3 to TRBJ2-6; D is uncertain. Sequencing used peripheral blood. In nucleotides, the CDR3 is TGTGCCATCAGTGAGTCTAGCTCTGGGGCCAACGTCCTGACTTTC. Translation: CAISESSSGANVLTF.